One and the same sample provided the 27 T cell receptor beta chains below, sequenced in a study of blood T cell repertoires in COVID-19. Method: immunoSEQ multiplex PCR; TCRdb's copy keeps in-frame clones and lacks some. The sample carries just over 250,000 clones, 80% to 95% recorded once. The sequencing sample was made of peripheral blood. These receptors all come from a person aged 18 to 35 with COVID-19, enrolled during active disease.

The chain joins TRBV5-6 to TRBJ1-4, with D maybe TRBD1 (6 bases). CDR1 is SGHDT and CDR2 is YYEEEE in the germline V gene. Trimming removed 5 bases at V and 8 bases at J, with 19 bases between. The CDR3 consists of 15 residues. The CDR3 loop reads CASSKQGGVSEKLFF. In DNA form, the CDR3 reads TGTGCCAGCAGTAAACAGGGTGGAGTAAGCGAAAAACTGTTTTTT.

The V call is TRBV6-5, the J call TRBJ2-3, with a possible D match to TRBD2 (6 bases). The CDR3 is 15 residues long. Looked up from germline, CDR1 is MNHEY and CDR2 is SVGAGI. V lost 2 bases, J lost 4 bases, and 13 bases lay in between. The CDR3 protein is CASSYEGLSPDTQYF. The CDR3 bases are TGTGCCAGCAGTTACGAGGGACTTAGCCCAGATACGCAGTATTTT.

The chain couples TRBV11-2 to TRBJ2-7; D might be TRBD1 (6 bases). V lost 5 bases to trimming and J lost 3 bases, with 8 bases between them. The CDR3 contains 12 residues. CDR1 is SGHAT and CDR2 is FQNNGV in the germline V gene. DNA for the CDR3: TGTGCCAGCAGCCTGGACAGCTACGAGCAGTACTTC. Translation gives CASSLDSYEQYF.

CDR3: CAWSVQAGGGNSPLHF. CDR3 coding DNA: TGTGCCTGGAGTGTACAAGCAGGGGGCGGGAATTCACCCCTCCACTTT. This chain connects TRBV30 to TRBJ1-6; 8 positions agree with TRBD1. CDR1 and CDR2 (germline): GTSNPN, SVGIG (reference sequence). The CDR3 totals 16 residues. Trimming took 0 bases from V and 7 from J; bases not matched to a gene: 8.

The J gene is TRBJ2-3, the V gene TRBV5-1; D is uncertain. Looked up from germline, CDR1 is SGHRS and CDR2 is YFSETQ. V lost 0 bases to trimming and J lost 0 bases, with 8 bases between them. The CDR3 has 15 residues. The CDR3 loop is CASSLADPSTDTQYF. The CDR3 DNA follows: TGCGCCAGCAGCTTGGCAGATCCTAGCACAGATACGCAGTATTTT.

The rearrangement joins TRBV9 to TRBJ1-6, with 8 bases fitting TRBD1. CDR1 is SGDLS, CDR2 YYNGEE, per germline. The CDR3 consists of 13 residues. V trimming: 4 bases; J trimming: 9 bases; junction bases outside the gene matches: 3. The CDR3 sequence: CASSPGTGSPLHF. The CDR3 DNA sequence: TGTGCCAGCAGCCCTGGGACAGGTTCACCCCTCCACTTT.

This clone was seen only once. J is TRBJ2-3 and V is TRBV7-2; 9 bases match TRBD2. CDR1 and CDR2 from the germline V gene are SGHTA and FQGNSA. After removal of 0 bases from V and 9 bases from J, the junction contained 1 base not matched to a gene. This CDR3 region has 13 residues. CDR3 in amino acids: CASSLALAGTQYF. The CDR3 DNA reads as TGTGCCAGCAGCTTAGCACTAGCGGGCACGCAGTATTTT.

The chain links TRBV6-5 to TRBJ2-5; 10 nucleotides agree with TRBD2. With V trimmed by 5 bases and J by 3 bases, 6 bases remained unmatched. Germline-derived CDR1 and CDR2 are MNHEY and SVGAGI. The CDR3 contains 15 residues. CDR3 DNA: TGTGCCAGCAGTCAGGGACTAGCGACAAAAGAGACCCAGTACTTC. It specifies CASSQGLATKETQYF.

The rearrangement links TRBV7-8 to TRBJ1-2; 7 bases are a match to TRBD1. Trimming took 7 bases from V and 2 from J; bases not matched to a gene: 4. Germline CDR1 is SGHVS and CDR2 is FQNEAQ. The CDR3 is made up of 13 amino acids. CDR3 sequence reads: CASMGTENYGYTF. The CDR3 nucleotides are TGTGCCAGCATGGGGACAGAGAACTATGGCTACACCTTC.

This clone was recorded a few times. The chain is built from TRBV27 and TRBJ1-1; 7 bases align to TRBD1. Per the germline V gene, CDR1 is MNHEY and CDR2 is SMNVEV (reference sequence). The CDR3 is 18 residues long. V shed 6 bases and J 3 bases; nucleotides not matched to a gene: 19. The chain's CDR3 is CASSTRDRLSERDTEAFF. CDR3 sequence (DNA): TGTGCCAGCAGCACGAGGGACAGACTAAGCGAGAGGGACACTGAAGCTTTCTTT.

This chain connects TRBV7-9 to TRBJ1-6, with D perhaps matching TRBD1 (5 bases). The germline V and J ends were trimmed by 2 bases and 5 bases, with 7 bases remaining between them. Per the germline V gene, CDR1 is SEHNR and CDR2 is FQNEAQ (reference sequence). The CDR3 sequence is 14 residues long. The CDR3: CASSLRRDNSPLHF. The DNA of the CDR3 is TGTGCCAGCAGCTTACGCAGGGATAATTCACCCCTCCACTTT.

CDR3: CASSQLVWTGELFF. In nucleotides, the CDR3 is TGCGCCAGCAGCCAACTAGTATGGACCGGGGAGCTGTTTTTT. The chain recombines TRBV4-1 with TRBJ2-2; the D is unclear. This CDR3 spans 14 amino acids. V lost 2 bases to trimming and J lost 5 bases, with 9 bases between them. Per germline, CDR1 MGHRA and CDR2 YSYEKL.

In nucleotides, the CDR3 is TGCGCCAGCAGCCACCTTAACTATGGCTACACCTTC. Amino acid sequence: CASSHLNYGYTF. The chain combines TRBV4-3 with TRBJ1-2; D uncertain. Trimming left V 3 bases short and J 1 base short, with 3 bases between. The length of the CDR3 is 12 residues. Germline CDR1 is LGHNA and CDR2 is YSLEER.

The chain recombines TRBV9 with TRBJ1-4, with D perhaps matching TRBD1 (6 bases). Deletions cut 0 bases from V and 8 bases from J, with 8 bases between. Germline CDR1 SGDLS, CDR2 YYNGEE. The CDR3 is 13 residues long. Written as DNA, the CDR3 is TGTGCCAGCAGCGTAGACGGACAGGAAAAACTGTTTTTT. Its translation: CASSVDGQEKLFF.

The J gene is TRBJ1-4, the V gene TRBV27; D may be TRBD1 (5 bases). Germline V CDR1 and CDR2: MNHEY, SMNVEV (reference sequence). V was trimmed by 3 bases and J by 1 base, leaving 15 bases between them. The CDR3 consists of 17 residues. The CDR3 coding sequence is TGTGCCAGCAGTTTCGGGAGGGGACCCTTAACTAATGAAAAACTGTTTTTT. Translation: CASSFGRGPLTNEKLFF.

This chain joins TRBV28 and TRBJ2-1; 7 bases fit TRBD1. CDR3 length: 14 residues. Unmatched junction bases numbered 11, after V lost 5 bases and J lost 10 bases. CDR1 and CDR2 from the germline V gene are MDHEN and SYDVKM. The CDR3 is CASSPSLDRPEQFF. The DNA for the CDR3 is TGTGCCAGCAGTCCATCCTTGGACAGGCCAGAGCAGTTCTTC.

The chain combines TRBV6-2 or TRBV6-3 with TRBJ1-3, with TRBD1 identical over 8 bases. The trim removed 4 bases at V and 6 bases at J, leaving 5 bases unmatched. CDR1 and CDR2 from the germline V gene are MNHEY and SVGEGT. The CDR3 loop spans 14 amino acids. For the CDR3, the DNA is TGTGCCAGCAGTTCGCCGGACAGGGCAAACACCATATATTTT. The encoded protein is CASSSPDRANTIYF.

This chain joins TRBV4-1 and TRBJ1-5; D not certain. Looked up from germline, CDR1 is MGHRA and CDR2 is YSYEKL. This CDR3 contains 15 residues. V gave up 0 bases and J gave up 6 bases, with 12 bases separating them. As DNA, the CDR3 is TGCGCCAGCAGCCAAGATAAAGGAGGGATTCAGCCCCAGCATTTT. Amino acids: CASSQDKGGIQPQHF.

The chain joins TRBV29-1 to TRBJ2-1, with TRBD1 identical over 7 bases. CDR1 is SQVTM, CDR2 ANQGSEA, per germline. This CDR3 comprises 12 residues. V lost 5 bases to trimming and J lost 5 bases; unmatched junction nucleotides: 3. In nucleotides, the CDR3 is TGCAGCGTTTCTCAGGGGGACAATGAGCAGTTCTTC. Translation gives CSVSQGDNEQFF.

The chain employs TRBV6-5 and TRBJ2-5; tentative D call: TRBD2 (6 bases). This CDR3 contains 15 residues. Deletions cut 5 bases from V and 5 bases from J, with 18 bases between. Germline V gene lookup returns CDR1 MNHEY and CDR2 SVGAGI. CDR3 loop: CASSRTTGVDETQYF. The CDR3 nucleotides read TGTGCCAGCAGTAGGACTACGGGAGTGGATGAGACCCAGTACTTC.

The rearrangement links TRBV23-1 to TRBJ1-5; 8 bases map to TRBD1. TRBV23-1 is recorded as an ORF, its role being uncertain. Trimming at V came to 0 bases and at J to 5 bases, leaving 6 bases not matched to a gene. The CDR3 sequence is 16 residues long. CDR3 residues: CASSQSRDRRDQPQHF. CDR3 nucleotides: TGCGCCAGCAGTCAATCGCGGGACAGGCGGGATCAGCCCCAGCATTTT.

V gene TRBV25-1 combines with J gene TRBJ2-7; TRBD2 aligns across 11 bases. This CDR3 region has 18 residues. J was trimmed by 1 base and V by 6 bases; bases with no gene match: 14. The germline gives CDR1 MGHDK, CDR2 SYGVNS. The CDR3, as DNA: TGTGCCAGCAGGGGGACCGGTTCGGGACTAGCGGCTTCCTACGAGCAGTACTTC. It codes for CASRGTGSGLAASYEQYF.

The J gene is TRBJ2-7, the V gene TRBV12-5; TRBD2 matches 13 bases. Trimming at V came to 4 bases and at J to 3 bases, leaving 3 bases not matched to a gene. The CDR3 has 15 residues. Germline V CDR1 and CDR2: LGHNT, FRNRAP. The CDR3 loop is CASGSGLAGVYEQYF. CDR3 sequence (DNA): TGTGCTAGTGGTTCAGGACTAGCGGGAGTCTACGAGCAGTACTTC.

The chain recombines TRBV4-1 with TRBJ2-1, with D possibly matching TRBD1 (5 bases). The CDR3 runs 17 residues. The ends were cut back, 3 bases at V and 4 bases at J, with 19 bases in the middle. The germline V gene has CDR1 MGHRA and CDR2 YSYEKL. CDR3 loop: CASSHPSVRVGYNEQFF. Here the CDR3 DNA reads TGCGCCAGCAGCCACCCCTCGGTCAGGGTGGGGTACAATGAGCAGTTCTTC.

The chain employs TRBV12-3 or TRBV12-4 and TRBJ2-3; D gene unclear. The CDR3 totals 13 residues. V dropped 5 bases and J dropped 2 bases, with 8 bases sitting between them. CDR3 region: CASSRGNTDTQYF. The CDR3 DNA is TGTGCCAGCAGTAGAGGCAACACAGATACGCAGTATTTT.

The chain employs TRBV9 and TRBJ1-2; 9 bases align to TRBD1. Trimming cost V 4 bases and J 2 bases; bases outside gene matches: 6. The CDR3 sequence is 15 residues long. Germline CDR1 and CDR2: SGDLS and YYNGEE. The CDR3 loop is CASSPTGTGNYGYTF. CDR3 DNA: TGTGCCAGCAGCCCCACCGGGACAGGGAACTATGGCTACACCTTC.

J is TRBJ2-2 and V is TRBV6-5; D may be TRBD2 (5 bases). The length of the CDR3 is 13 residues. Germline V lookup: CDR1 MNHEY, CDR2 SVGAGI. V lost 10 bases and J 0 bases, leaving 9 bases between the germline ends. The CDR3 spells CATTTSNTGELFF. DNA for the CDR3: TGTGCCACGACTACCTCGAACACCGGGGAGCTGTTTTTT.